This entry describes one T cell receptor (beta chain). Antigen specificity is unknown. This record belongs to a study of T cell responses to AZD1222 COVID-19 vaccine. Only in-frame clones appear in the TCRdb table, and some are missing; sequencing was by immunoSEQ multiplex PCR. The sample includes 99,000 or so clones, about 85% of them seen just once. Whole-study results and caveats: A mostly white British donor set with more females was recruited, and clonal diversity was possibly underestimated. Mapped onto spike, vaccine-associated CD4 TCRs spanned it and were dominant at 160-218 and 743-854.

This CDR3 region has 18 residues. The J segment lost 3 bases and the V segment lost 1 base, leaving 10 bases of the junction unmatched. Germline V CDR1 and CDR2: LNHDA, SQIVND (reference sequence). Here the sequenced sample was peripheral blood, taken on day 0 of AZD1222 vaccination. This TCR came from an adult in good health. The V call is TRBV19, the J call TRBJ2-7, with 12 bases matching TRBD1. The CDR3 loop is CASSIGLWGQGANYEQYF. The CDR3 nucleotides read TGTGCCAGTAGTATAGGTTTATGGGGACAGGGGGCGAACTACGAGCAGTACTTC.